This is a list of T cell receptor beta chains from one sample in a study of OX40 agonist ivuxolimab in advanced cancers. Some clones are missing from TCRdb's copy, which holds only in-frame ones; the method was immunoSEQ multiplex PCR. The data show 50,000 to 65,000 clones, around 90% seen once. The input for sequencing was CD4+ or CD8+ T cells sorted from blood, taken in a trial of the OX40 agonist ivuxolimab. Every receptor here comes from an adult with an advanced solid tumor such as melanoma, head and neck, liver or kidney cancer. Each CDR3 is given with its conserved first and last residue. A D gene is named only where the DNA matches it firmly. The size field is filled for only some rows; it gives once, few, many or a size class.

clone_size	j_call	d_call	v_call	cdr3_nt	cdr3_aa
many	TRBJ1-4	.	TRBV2	TGTGCCACCAGGGGTCGTGAAAAACTGTTTTTT	CATRGREKLFF
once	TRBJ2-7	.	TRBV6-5	TGTGCCAGCAGTTACGCCTACGAGCAGTACTTC	CASSYAYEQYF
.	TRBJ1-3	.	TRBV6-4	TGTGCCAGCAAGCGGGATTCCTCTGGAAACACCATATATTTT	CASKRDSSGNTIYF
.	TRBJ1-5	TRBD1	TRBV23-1	TGCGCCAGCAGTCAATTCGGAGGCGACAGGGTCCTGGGTGGCAATCAGCCCCAGCATTTT	CASSQFGGDRVLGGNQPQHF
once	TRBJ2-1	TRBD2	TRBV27	TGTGCCAGCAGTAGGGGACTAGCGGTTTTAGAGAATGAGCAGTTCTTC	CASSRGLAVLENEQFF
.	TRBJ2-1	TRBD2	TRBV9	TGTGCCAGCAGCATAACCGGGACTAGCGGCTTTGCAAATGAGCAGTTCTTC	CASSITGTSGFANEQFF
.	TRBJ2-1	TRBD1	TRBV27	TGTGCCACCGCGACAGGGGTCCATAATGAGCAGTTCTTC	CATATGVHNEQFF
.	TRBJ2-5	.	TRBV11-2	TGTGCCAGCAGCTTAAAGGGGGCACTAGCTGAGACCCAGTACTTC	CASSLKGALAETQYF
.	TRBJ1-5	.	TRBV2	TGTGCCAGCAGAGACCCGGGACATCAGCCCCAGCATTTT	CASRDPGHQPQHF
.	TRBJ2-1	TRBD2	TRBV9	TGTGCCAGCAGCGTAGAGTTTAGCGGGACTTACAATGAGCAGTTCTTC	CASSVEFSGTYNEQFF
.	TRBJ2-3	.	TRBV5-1	TGCGCCAGCAGCTTGGCCTCAGGGGTGGATACGCAGTATTTT	CASSLASGVDTQYF
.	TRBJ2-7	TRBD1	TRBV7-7	TGTGCCGAGGCAGGGGGCGGCTACGAGCAGTACTTC	CAEAGGGYEQYF
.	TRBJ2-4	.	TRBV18	TGTGCCAGCTCAGTGACAGGAGCCAAAAACATTCAGTACTTC	CASSVTGAKNIQYF
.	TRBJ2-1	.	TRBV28	TGTGCCAGCAGCCCCGTTTGGCAAGAGCAGTTCTTC	CASSPVWQEQFF
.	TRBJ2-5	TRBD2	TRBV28	TGTGCCAGCAGTTTGAGACTAGCGGGAGAGACCCAGTACTTC	CASSLRLAGETQYF
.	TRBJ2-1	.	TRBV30	TGTGCCTGGTTCGTGGAACTGCCCGACTACAATGAGCAGTTCTTC	CAWFVELPDYNEQFF
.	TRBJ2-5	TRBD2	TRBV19	TGTGCCAGTAGTCTTACCAAGCTAGCGGGACGGGAGACCCAGTACTTC	CASSLTKLAGRETQYF
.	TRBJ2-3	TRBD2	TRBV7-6	TGTGCCAGCAGTGGGGGGGGAGCGGGAACAGATACGCAGTATTTT	CASSGGGAGTDTQYF
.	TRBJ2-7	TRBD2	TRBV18	TGTGCCAGCGAAGGGACTAGCGGGAATCGAAATAGCTACGAGCAGTACTTC	CASEGTSGNRNSYEQYF
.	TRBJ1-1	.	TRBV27	TGTGCCAGCAGTTTAGGGGGGGGCACTGAAGCTTTCTTT	CASSLGGGTEAFF
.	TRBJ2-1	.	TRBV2	TGTGCCAGCAGGAGTGTAGAAGGTGAGCAGTTCTTC	CASRSVEGEQFF
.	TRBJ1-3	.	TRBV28	TGTGCCAGCAGACGGACAGTGGGAAACACCATATATTTT	CASRRTVGNTIYF
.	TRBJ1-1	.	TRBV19	TGTGCCAGTAGTTTGGATGACACTGAAGCTTTCTTT	CASSLDDTEAFF
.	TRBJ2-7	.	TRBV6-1	TGTGCCAGCCTAACCTGGGCTCGGGAGCAGTACTTC	CASLTWAREQYF
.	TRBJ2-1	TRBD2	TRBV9	TGTGCCAGCAGCCCTGGGGGGGAGAGTCTGCTTGAGCAGTTCTTC	CASSPGGESLLEQFF
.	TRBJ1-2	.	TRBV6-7	TGTGCCAGCAGTATCCTTCGACCGGGCCGCTATGGCTACACCTTC	CASSILRPGRYGYTF
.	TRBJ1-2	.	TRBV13	TGTGCCAGCAGCTCCCCCTCGGGAGGGAGGGGCTATGGCTACACCTTC	CASSSPSGGRGYGYTF
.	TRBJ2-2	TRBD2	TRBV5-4	TGTGCCAGCAGCTTAATACCGGGGGGGAACACCGGGGAGCTGTTTTTT	CASSLIPGGNTGELFF
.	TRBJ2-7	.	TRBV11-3	TGTGCCAGCAGCTCGGACTCTCCGGAGCAGTACTTC	CASSSDSPEQYF
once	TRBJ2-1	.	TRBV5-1	TGCGCCAGCAGCTTGGCCGGGTACGATGAGCAGTTCTTC	CASSLAGYDEQFF
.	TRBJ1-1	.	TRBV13	TGTGCCAGCAGCTTAGGTTCAGGGCGGGCTGAAGCTTTCTTT	CASSLGSGRAEAFF
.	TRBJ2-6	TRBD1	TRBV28	TGTGCCAGCAGTCCCCCGACAGGGCAAGGGGCCAACGTCCTGACTTTC	CASSPPTGQGANVLTF
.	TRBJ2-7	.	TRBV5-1	TGCGCCAGCAGCTTGAGGGAGTCCTACGAGCAGTACTTC	CASSLRESYEQYF
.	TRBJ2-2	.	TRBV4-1	TGCGCCAGCAGCCAACTGTGGGGTGTCAGCGGGGAGCTGTTTTTT	CASSQLWGVSGELFF
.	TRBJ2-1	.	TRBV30	TGTGCCTGGAGTGGAGGGGATGGGATTAATGAGCAGTTCTTC	CAWSGGDGINEQFF
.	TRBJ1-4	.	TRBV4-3	TGCGCCAGCAGCCAAACGTTGACTAATGAAAAACTGTTTTTT	CASSQTLTNEKLFF
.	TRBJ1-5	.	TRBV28	TGTGCCAGCAGTTTAAATCAGCCCCAGCATTTT	CASSLNQPQHF
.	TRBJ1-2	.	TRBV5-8	TGTGCCAGCAGCTTGTTGAACCGAAACTATGGCTACACCTTC	CASSLLNRNYGYTF
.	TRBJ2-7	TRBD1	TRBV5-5	TGTGCCAGCAGCCCCGGCAGTTGGGACAGGTACTACGAGCAGTACTTC	CASSPGSWDRYYEQYF
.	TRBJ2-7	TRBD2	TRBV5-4	TGTGCCAGCAGCCCATGGGGAGGGTCCTACGAGCAGTACTTC	CASSPWGGSYEQYF
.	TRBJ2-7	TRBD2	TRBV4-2	TGTGCCAGCAGCCCTAGAACTAGCGGGGGCTACGAGCAGTACTTC	CASSPRTSGGYEQYF
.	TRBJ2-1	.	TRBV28	TGTGCCAGCAGTTTAAATGCCGGGACTTCCTCCTACAATGAGCAGTTCTTC	CASSLNAGTSSYNEQFF
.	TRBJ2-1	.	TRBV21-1	TGTGCCAGCAGCAAAGTTCAAGCGGGGGTGTACAATGAGCAGTTCTTC	CASSKVQAGVYNEQFF
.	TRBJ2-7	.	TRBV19	TGTGCCAGTAGTATAAATTGGCGTGCCGAGCAGTACTTC	CASSINWRAEQYF
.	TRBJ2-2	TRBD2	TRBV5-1	TGCGCCAGCAGCCGGACTAGCGGGAACACCGGGGAGCTGTTTTTT	CASSRTSGNTGELFF
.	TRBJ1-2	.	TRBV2	TGTGCCAGCAACCCCCCGGAAGATGGCTACACCTTC	CASNPPEDGYTF
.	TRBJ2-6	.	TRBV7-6	TGTGCCAGCAGCTTAAGCGGGCCTGGGGCCAACGTCCTGACTTTC	CASSLSGPGANVLTF
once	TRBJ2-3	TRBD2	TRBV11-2	TGTGCCAGCAGCTTGTTTAGGGCCTCGAGCGGGAGGACAGATACGCAGTATTTT	CASSLFRASSGRTDTQYF
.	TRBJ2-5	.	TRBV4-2	TGTGCCAGCAGCCAAGAGATCCAAGAGACCCAGTACTTC	CASSQEIQETQYF
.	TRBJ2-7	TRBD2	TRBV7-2	TGTGCCAGCAGCGGCCCGGGACTAAGGTCCTACGAGCAGTACTTC	CASSGPGLRSYEQYF
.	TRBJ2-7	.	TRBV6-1	TGTGCCAGCATTAGCGGAAGTTCCTACGAGCAGTACTTC	CASISGSSYEQYF
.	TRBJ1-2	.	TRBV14	TGTGCCAGCAGCCAAGGACGGACGTATGGCTACACCTTC	CASSQGRTYGYTF
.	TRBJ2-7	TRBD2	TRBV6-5	TGTGCCAGCAGTACTAGCGGGAGGTTCTACGAGCAGTACTTC	CASSTSGRFYEQYF
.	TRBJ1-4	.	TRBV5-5	TGTGCCAGCAGCTTGGTACCGGGGGAAAAACTGTTTTTT	CASSLVPGEKLFF
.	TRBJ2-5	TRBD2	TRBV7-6	TGTGCCAGCAGCTTACTAGCGGGAGGGCCCTCGCGGGAGACCCAGTACTTC	CASSLLAGGPSRETQYF